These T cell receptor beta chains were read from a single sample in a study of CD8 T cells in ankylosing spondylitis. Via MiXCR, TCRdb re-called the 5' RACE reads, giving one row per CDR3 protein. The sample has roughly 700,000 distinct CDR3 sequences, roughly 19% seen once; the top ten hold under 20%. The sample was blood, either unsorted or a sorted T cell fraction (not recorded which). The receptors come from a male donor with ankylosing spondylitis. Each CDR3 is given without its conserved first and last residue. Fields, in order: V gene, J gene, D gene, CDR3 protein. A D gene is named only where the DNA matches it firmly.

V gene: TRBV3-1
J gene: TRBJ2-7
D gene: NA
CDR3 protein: ASTSGGLYEQY

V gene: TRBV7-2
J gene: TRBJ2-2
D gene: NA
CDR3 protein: ASSLDREITGELF

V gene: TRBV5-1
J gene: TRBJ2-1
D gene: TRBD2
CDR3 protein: ASSLGLAVYNEQF

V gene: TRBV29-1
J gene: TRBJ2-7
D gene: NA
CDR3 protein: SVGSQPDSSYEQY

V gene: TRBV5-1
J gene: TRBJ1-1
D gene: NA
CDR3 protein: ASSSQPGRTEAF

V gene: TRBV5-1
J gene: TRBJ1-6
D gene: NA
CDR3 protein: ASSPGHDNSPLH

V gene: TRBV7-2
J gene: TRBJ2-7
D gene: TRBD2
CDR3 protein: ASSLVDGRGYEQY

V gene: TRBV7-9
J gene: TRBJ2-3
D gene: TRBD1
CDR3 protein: ASSKGASLTDTQY

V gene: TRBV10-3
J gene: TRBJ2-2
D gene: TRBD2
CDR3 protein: AISGTSVTGELF

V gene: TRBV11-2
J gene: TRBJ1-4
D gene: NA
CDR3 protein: ASSPLPEGEKLF

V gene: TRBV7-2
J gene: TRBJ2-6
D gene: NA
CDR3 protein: ASSSNGGSGANVLT

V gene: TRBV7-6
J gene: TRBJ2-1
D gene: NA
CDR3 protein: ASSFRSSNEQL

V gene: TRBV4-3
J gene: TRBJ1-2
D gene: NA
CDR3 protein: ASSQGPGFNYGYT

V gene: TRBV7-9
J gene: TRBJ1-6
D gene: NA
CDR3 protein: ASSLAGVVPYNSPLH

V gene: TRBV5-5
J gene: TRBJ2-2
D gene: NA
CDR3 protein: ASSLVAGNPGELF

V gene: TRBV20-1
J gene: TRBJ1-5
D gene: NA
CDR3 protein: SARVFADSSNQPQH

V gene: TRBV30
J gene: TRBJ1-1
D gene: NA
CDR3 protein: AWSVERNTEAF

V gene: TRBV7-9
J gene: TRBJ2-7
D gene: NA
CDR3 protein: ASSPLTAEQY

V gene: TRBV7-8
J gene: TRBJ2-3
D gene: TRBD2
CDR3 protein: ASSLSREGGTTDTQY

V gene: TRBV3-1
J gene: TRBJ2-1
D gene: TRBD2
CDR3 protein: ASSKSGTRRYNEQF

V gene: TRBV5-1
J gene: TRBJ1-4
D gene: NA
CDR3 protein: ASSKTALNEKLF

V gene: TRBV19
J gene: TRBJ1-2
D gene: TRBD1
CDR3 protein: ASSMGTVGYGYT

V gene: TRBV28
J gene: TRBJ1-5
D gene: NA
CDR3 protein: ATVPSGNSNQPQH

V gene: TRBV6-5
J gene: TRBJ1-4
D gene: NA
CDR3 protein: ASSYSRQIATNEKLF

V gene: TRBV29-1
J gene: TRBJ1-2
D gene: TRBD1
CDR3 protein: SVGMRQGEGYT

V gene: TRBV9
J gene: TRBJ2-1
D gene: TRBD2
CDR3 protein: ASSVASGGANEQF

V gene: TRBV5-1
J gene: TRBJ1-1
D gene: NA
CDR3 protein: ASSPEGLAAF

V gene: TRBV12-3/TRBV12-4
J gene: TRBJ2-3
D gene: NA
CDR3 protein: ASSAVRGPTDTQY

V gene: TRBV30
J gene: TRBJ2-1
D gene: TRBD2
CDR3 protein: AWSGLAGHNEQF

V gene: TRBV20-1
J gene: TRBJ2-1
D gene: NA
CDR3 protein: SAPPGGSYNEQF

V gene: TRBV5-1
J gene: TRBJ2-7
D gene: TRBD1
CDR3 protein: ASSFRDRGVNEQY

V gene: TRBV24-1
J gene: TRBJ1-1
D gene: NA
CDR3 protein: ATTGGARNTEAF

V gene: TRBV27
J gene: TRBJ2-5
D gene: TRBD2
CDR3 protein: ASGRLAGFQETQY

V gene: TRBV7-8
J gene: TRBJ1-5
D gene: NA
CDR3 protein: ASSLDGQNNQPQH

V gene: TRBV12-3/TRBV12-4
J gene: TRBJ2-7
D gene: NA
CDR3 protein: ASCTAYSYEQY

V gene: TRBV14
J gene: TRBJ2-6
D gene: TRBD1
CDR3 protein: ASSLRTGRSLGLT

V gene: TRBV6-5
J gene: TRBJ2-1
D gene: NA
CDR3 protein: ASSYAPGGSYNEQF

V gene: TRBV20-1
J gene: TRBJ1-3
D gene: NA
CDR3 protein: SAPLGNTIY

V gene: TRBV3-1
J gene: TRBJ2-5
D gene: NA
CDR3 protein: ASSQGRLKETQY

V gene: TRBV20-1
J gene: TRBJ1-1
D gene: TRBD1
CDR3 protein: SARDRVNTEAF

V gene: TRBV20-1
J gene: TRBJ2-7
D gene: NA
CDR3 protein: CFLAAFGTDTYEQY

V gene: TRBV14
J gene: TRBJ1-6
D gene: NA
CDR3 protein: ASSRPPVNSPLH

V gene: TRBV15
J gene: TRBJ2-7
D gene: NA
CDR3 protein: ATSRGSGSSYEQY

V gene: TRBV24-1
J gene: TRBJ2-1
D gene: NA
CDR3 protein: ATSDRLGNEQF

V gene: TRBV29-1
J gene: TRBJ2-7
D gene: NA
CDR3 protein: SVAKGGYEQY

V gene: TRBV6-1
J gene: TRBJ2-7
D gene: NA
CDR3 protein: ASSESVGFYEQY

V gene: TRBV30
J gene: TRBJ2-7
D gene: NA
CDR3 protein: AWQTAWGYEQY

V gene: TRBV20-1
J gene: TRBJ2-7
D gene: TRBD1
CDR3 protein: SAKSPRTGSNEQY

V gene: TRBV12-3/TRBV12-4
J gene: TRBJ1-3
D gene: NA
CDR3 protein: ASSFSLGGNTIY

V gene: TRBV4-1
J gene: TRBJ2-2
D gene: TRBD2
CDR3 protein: ASSLYSGGGTGELF

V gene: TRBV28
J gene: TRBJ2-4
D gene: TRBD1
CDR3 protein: ASSLARGRNIQY